This T cell receptor beta chain was observed in a study of glioma-infiltrating T cells after dendritic cell vaccination. Whole-study context: Autologous tumor lysate was loaded overnight onto monocyte-derived dendritic cells grown approximately seven days with IL-4 and GM-CSF. Whole-study results and caveats: Only a small number of patients had complete blood and tumor samples.

Profiling relied on immunoSEQ multiplex PCR, and the TCRdb table lists in-frame clones only, not all of them. The data hold approximately 110,000 clones, with 90% observed a single time. V gave up 5 bases and J gave up 10 bases, with 12 bases separating them. The CDR3 sequence is 12 residues long. Germline loops: CDR1 PRHDT, CDR2 FYEKMQ (reference sequence). This clone was detected only a few times. Its antigen is unknown. The time point: after dendritic cell vaccination, including at tumor progression/relapse. None of the glioblastoma patients had an isocitrate dehydrogenase mutation. The chain joins TRBV13 to TRBJ2-1; the D gene is possibly TRBD2 (7 bases). Sequencing used blood, obtained after dendritic cell vaccination. The receptor's source is a human donor with glioblastoma. In DNA form, the CDR3 reads TGTGCCAGCAGCCCTAGGGGGGGCGAGCAGTTCTTC. Translation gives CASSPRGGEQFF.